The rows below give T cell receptor beta chains drawn from one sample of a study of cytomegalovirus exposure and HLA in healthy donors. Assay: immunoSEQ multiplex PCR; the TCRdb copy retains only in-frame clones and omits some. The repertoire includes under 200,000 clones, approximately 87% of them detected once, and 5% to 7% sits in the top ten. The sequencing sample was made of PBMCs. These receptors originate from a woman aged 25 to 45 in good health and CMV-seronegative. Both conserved end residues are part of each CDR3. The order of the fields is V gene, D gene, J gene, clone size, CDR3 protein, CDR3 DNA. D genes are given only for firm matches. Rows may omit the clone size; those that give it use once, few, many or a size class.

TRBV7-2	TRBD2	TRBJ2-7	.	CASSFIAGAGYEQYF	TGTGCCAGCAGCTTCATAGCGGGAGCCGGGTACGAGCAGTACTTC
TRBV9	.	TRBJ2-3	.	CASSPPLNTDTQYF	TGTGCCAGCAGCCCCCCTCTGAACACAGATACGCAGTATTTT
TRBV28	TRBD2	TRBJ2-1	.	CASSAAGGNEQFF	TGTGCCAGCAGTGCCGCGGGGGGGAATGAGCAGTTCTTC
TRBV15	.	TRBJ2-7	.	CATSADRSYEQYF	TGTGCCACCAGCGCTGACAGGTCCTACGAGCAGTACTTC
TRBV10-3	.	TRBJ2-1	.	CAISEDPTYNEQFF	TGTGCCATCAGTGAGGATCCCACCTACAATGAGCAGTTCTTC
TRBV30	.	TRBJ1-3	.	CAWVGTTDTIYF	TGTGCCTGGGTTGGGACAACAGACACCATATATTTT
TRBV2	.	TRBJ2-7	.	CASRVDSTYEQYF	TGTGCCAGCAGGGTAGACAGTACCTACGAGCAGTACTTC
TRBV30	.	TRBJ2-7	.	CALTGAAEQYF	TGTGCCCTTACCGGGGCGGCCGAGCAGTACTTC
TRBV18	TRBD1	TRBJ1-5	.	CASSIDRGGNQPQHF	TGTGCCAGCTCTATCGACAGGGGAGGCAATCAGCCCCAGCATTTT
TRBV10-3	TRBD1	TRBJ1-5	.	CAIRQGADQPQHF	TGTGCCATAAGGCAGGGGGCAGATCAGCCCCAGCATTTT
TRBV7-9	.	TRBJ1-3	.	CASSSTGNPNTIYF	TGTGCCAGCAGCTCTACAGGGAATCCAAACACCATATATTTT
TRBV7-9	.	TRBJ2-2	.	CASSWGTAHTGELFF	TGTGCCAGCAGCTGGGGAACAGCCCACACCGGGGAGCTGTTTTTT
TRBV4-1	TRBD1	TRBJ2-1	.	CASSTGTGGYNEQFF	TGCGCCAGCAGCACGGGGACAGGGGGCTACAATGAGCAGTTCTTC
TRBV29-1	.	TRBJ1-1	once	CSVSFRTAVTEAFF	TGCAGCGTTTCCTTCAGGACAGCCGTCACTGAAGCTTTCTTT
TRBV5-1	.	TRBJ2-6	.	CASSPGQRSGANVLTF	TGCGCCAGCAGCCCCGGACAGCGCTCTGGGGCCAACGTCCTGACTTTC
TRBV6-6	.	TRBJ1-4	.	CASLDPGTTNEKLFF	TGTGCCAGCCTTGACCCAGGAACAACTAATGAAAAACTGTTTTTT
TRBV7-8	.	TRBJ2-1	.	CASSLGHGDYNEQFF	TGTGCCAGCAGCTTAGGACATGGGGACTACAATGAGCAGTTCTTC
TRBV29-1	.	TRBJ2-7	.	CSVEDPGASYEQYF	TGCAGCGTTGAAGATCCGGGGGCATCCTACGAGCAGTACTTC
TRBV19	.	TRBJ2-5	.	CASSIAQAETQYF	TGTGCCAGTAGTATTGCCCAAGCGGAGACCCAGTACTTC
TRBV2	TRBD1	TRBJ2-4	.	CASSLRTGFGNIQYF	TGTGCCAGCAGCCTAAGGACAGGGTTCGGGAACATTCAGTACTTC
TRBV7-9	.	TRBJ1-2	.	CASSSVRLAGRDYGYTF	TGTGCCAGCAGCTCGGTAAGGCTCGCGGGACGCGACTATGGCTACACCTTC
TRBV7-6	.	TRBJ2-6	.	CASSLEQSGSHSGANVLTF	TGTGCCAGCAGCTTAGAACAGAGCGGGTCCCATTCTGGGGCCAACGTCCTGACTTTC
TRBV9	TRBD1	TRBJ2-5	.	CASSPRTGGLETQYF	TGTGCCAGCAGCCCAAGGACAGGGGGCCTTGAGACCCAGTACTTC
TRBV27	.	TRBJ1-1	.	CASSRGNTEAFF	TGTGCCAGCTCTAGGGGGAACACTGAAGCTTTCTTT
TRBV15	.	TRBJ1-5	.	CATSRGGGQGIGRGNQPQHF	TGTGCCACCAGCCGAGGAGGTGGGCAGGGTATTGGAAGAGGCAATCAGCCCCAGCATTTT
TRBV27	TRBD2	TRBJ2-2	.	CASSLFPGSGSLRNTGELFF	TGTGCCAGCAGTTTATTCCCTGGTAGCGGGAGTTTACGTAACACCGGGGAGCTGTTTTTT
TRBV19	.	TRBJ1-5	.	CASSRIASNQPQHF	TGTGCCAGTAGCAGAATAGCTAGCAATCAGCCCCAGCATTTT
TRBV9	.	TRBJ1-1	.	CASSHQSGEDTEAFF	TGTGCCAGCAGCCACCAGTCGGGTGAGGATACTGAAGCTTTCTTT
TRBV6-5	.	TRBJ2-1	.	CASSSPLRQFF	TGTGCCAGCAGTTCCCCTCTTCGCCAGTTCTTC
TRBV19	.	TRBJ1-3	.	CASSISSGNTIYF	TGTGCCAGTAGTATCAGCTCCGGAAACACCATATATTTT
TRBV27	.	TRBJ2-7	.	CASSLSRGSYEQYF	TGTGCCAGCAGTTTATCAAGGGGTTCCTACGAGCAGTACTTC
TRBV19	.	TRBJ1-4	.	CASSNGQTTNEKLFF	TGTGCCAGTAGCAACGGACAGACCACTAATGAAAAACTGTTTTTT
TRBV19	.	TRBJ1-5	.	CASSISGGNQPQHF	TGTGCCAGTAGTATATCTGGGGGCAATCAGCCCCAGCATTTT
TRBV10-3	.	TRBJ1-3	.	CAISVFSAQGNTIYF	TGTGCCATCAGTGTCTTTTCGGCACAAGGAAACACCATATATTTT
TRBV7-2	TRBD2	TRBJ2-1	.	CASSLFSAGVVNEQFF	TGTGCCAGCAGCTTATTTTCAGCGGGAGTTGTCAATGAGCAGTTCTTC
TRBV27	.	TRBJ1-2	.	CASRLEGRSYGYTF	TGTGCCAGCAGGCTTGAGGGCCGGTCCTATGGCTACACCTTC
TRBV19	.	TRBJ2-7	.	CASSPWTASYEQYF	TGTGCCAGTAGCCCTTGGACAGCCTCCTACGAGCAGTACTTC
TRBV5-5	.	TRBJ1-2	.	CASSLVPGQLIDYGYTF	TGTGCCAGCAGCTTGGTTCCAGGGCAGCTTATAGACTATGGCTACACCTTC
TRBV27	.	TRBJ2-7	once	CASSSGGLASYEQYF	TGTGCCAGCAGTTCCGGGGGGCTAGCGTCCTACGAGCAGTACTTC
TRBV11-2	.	TRBJ2-7	.	CASSLETRGGEQYF	TGTGCCAGCAGCTTAGAGACCCGGGGCGGGGAGCAGTACTTC
TRBV7-8	.	TRBJ1-5	.	CASSLQQGYSNQPQHF	TGTGCCAGCAGCCTCCAACAGGGATACAGCAATCAGCCCCAGCATTTT
TRBV4-3	TRBD2	TRBJ2-7	.	CASSQEAGGSSASFVQYF	TGCGCCAGCAGCCAAGAGGCCGGCGGGAGCTCGGCTTCGTTCGTGCAGTACTTC
TRBV5-1	.	TRBJ2-5	.	CASTPVWARGKGETQYF	TGCGCCAGCACCCCCGTCTGGGCGCGCGGCAAGGGAGAGACCCAGTACTTC
TRBV4-3	.	TRBJ2-7	.	CASSHNLPGQISYEQYF	TGCGCCAGCAGCCACAATTTACCGGGACAAATTTCCTACGAGCAGTACTTC
TRBV6-5	TRBD1	TRBJ1-1	.	CASSLRQGAAEAFF	TGTGCCAGCAGCTTACGACAGGGGGCTGCTGAAGCTTTCTTT
TRBV6-5	TRBD2	TRBJ2-4	.	CASSYSSGGKKNIQYF	TGTGCCAGCAGTTACTCTAGCGGGGGAAAGAAAAACATTCAGTACTTC
TRBV19	TRBD1	TRBJ1-1	.	CASSLPTGLTEAFF	TGTGCCAGTAGTCTACCGACAGGGCTGACTGAAGCTTTCTTT
TRBV5-6	TRBD1	TRBJ1-5	few	CASTNRGQNQPQHF	TGTGCCAGCACCAACAGGGGTCAAAATCAGCCCCAGCATTTT
TRBV10-3	.	TRBJ1-2	.	CAISVSEIYGYTF	TGTGCCATCAGTGTCTCAGAAATCTATGGCTACACCTTC
TRBV28	TRBD1	TRBJ2-7	once	CASRGQGSSYEQYF	TGTGCCAGCAGGGGACAGGGTTCCTCCTACGAGCAGTACTTC
TRBV4-1	.	TRBJ1-2	.	CASSQGESYGYTF	TGCGCCAGCAGCCAGGGGGAATCCTATGGCTACACCTTC
TRBV7-9	TRBD1	TRBJ2-7	.	CASSLAGTVNKEQYF	TGTGCCAGCAGCTTAGCCGGGACAGTCAATAAAGAGCAGTACTTC
TRBV6-6	.	TRBJ2-4	.	CASSDMHGAKNIQYF	TGTGCCAGCAGTGACATGCATGGGGCCAAAAACATTCAGTACTTC
TRBV28	.	TRBJ1-1	.	CASRAPGRKTEAFF	TGTGCCAGCAGGGCACCGGGACGAAAAACTGAAGCTTTCTTT
TRBV7-8	.	TRBJ2-1	.	CASRLDGEQFF	TGTGCCAGCAGGCTGGATGGTGAGCAGTTCTTC
TRBV5-6	TRBD1	TRBJ1-2	.	CASTWTGENYGYTF	TGTGCCAGCACCTGGACAGGGGAGAACTATGGCTACACCTTC
TRBV4-2	.	TRBJ1-2	.	CASSQDLAVVYGYTF	TGTGCCAGCAGCCAAGATTTAGCAGTCGTCTATGGCTACACCTTC
TRBV19	TRBD1	TRBJ1-1	.	CASRGQVISTEAFF	TGTGCCAGTAGAGGACAGGTAATTAGCACTGAAGCTTTCTTT
TRBV4-3	.	TRBJ1-2	.	CASSQDSRGRPYGYTF	TGCGCCAGCAGCCAAGATTCCCGCGGACGGCCTTATGGCTACACCTTC
TRBV6-6	TRBD2	TRBJ2-5	once	CASSALAGVPQETQYF	TGTGCCAGCAGTGCCCTAGCGGGGGTACCCCAAGAGACCCAGTACTTC